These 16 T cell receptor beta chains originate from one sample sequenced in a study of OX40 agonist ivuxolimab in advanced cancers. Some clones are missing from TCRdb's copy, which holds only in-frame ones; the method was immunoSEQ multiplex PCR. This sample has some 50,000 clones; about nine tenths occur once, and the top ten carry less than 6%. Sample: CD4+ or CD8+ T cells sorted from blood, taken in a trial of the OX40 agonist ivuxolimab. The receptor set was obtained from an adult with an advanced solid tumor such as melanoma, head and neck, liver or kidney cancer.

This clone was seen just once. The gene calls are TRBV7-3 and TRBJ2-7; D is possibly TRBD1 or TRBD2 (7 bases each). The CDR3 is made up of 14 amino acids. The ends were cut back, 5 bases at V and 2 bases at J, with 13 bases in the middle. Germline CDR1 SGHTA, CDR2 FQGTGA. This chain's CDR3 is CASSPGGETYEQYF. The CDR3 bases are TGTGCCAGCAGCCCAGGGGGGGAAACCTACGAGCAGTACTTC.

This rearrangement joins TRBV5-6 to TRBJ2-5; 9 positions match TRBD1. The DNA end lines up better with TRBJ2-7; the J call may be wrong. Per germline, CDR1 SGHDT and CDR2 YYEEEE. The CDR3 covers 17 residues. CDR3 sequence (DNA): TGTGCCAGCAGCTTGGCTCTAGGACAGGGGTCTTACTACGAGCAGTACTTC. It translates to CASSLALGQGSYYEQYF.

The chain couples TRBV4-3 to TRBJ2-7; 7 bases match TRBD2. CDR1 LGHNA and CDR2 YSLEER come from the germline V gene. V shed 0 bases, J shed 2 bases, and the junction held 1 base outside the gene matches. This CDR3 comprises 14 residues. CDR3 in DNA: TGCGCCAGCAGCCAAGACCTAGCGGCCTACGAGCAGTACTTC. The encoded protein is CASSQDLAAYEQYF.

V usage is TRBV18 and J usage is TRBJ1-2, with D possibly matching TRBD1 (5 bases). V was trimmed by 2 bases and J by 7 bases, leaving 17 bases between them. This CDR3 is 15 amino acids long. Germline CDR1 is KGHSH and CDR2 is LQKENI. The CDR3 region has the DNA TGTGCCAGCTCACCATCCAGGGATGACGCTGCTGGCTACACCTTC. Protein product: CASSPSRDDAAGYTF.

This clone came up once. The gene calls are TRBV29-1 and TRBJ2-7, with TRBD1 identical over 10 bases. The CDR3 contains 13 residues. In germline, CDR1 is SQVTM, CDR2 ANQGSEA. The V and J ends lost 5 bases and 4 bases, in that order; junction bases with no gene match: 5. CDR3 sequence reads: CSVSRDRGYEQYF. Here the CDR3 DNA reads TGCAGCGTTTCCCGGGACAGGGGTTACGAGCAGTACTTC.

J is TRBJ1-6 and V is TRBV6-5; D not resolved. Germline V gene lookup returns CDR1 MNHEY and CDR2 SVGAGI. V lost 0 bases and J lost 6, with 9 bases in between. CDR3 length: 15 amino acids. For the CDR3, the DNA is TGTGCCAGCAGTTACTCGAAACAGATTAATTCACCCCTCCACTTT. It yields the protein CASSYSKQINSPLHF.

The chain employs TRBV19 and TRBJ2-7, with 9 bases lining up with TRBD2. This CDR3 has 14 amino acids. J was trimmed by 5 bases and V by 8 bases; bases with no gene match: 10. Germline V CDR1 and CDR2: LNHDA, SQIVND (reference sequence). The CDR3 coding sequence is TGTGCCAGTTCCCCCGGGACTAGCAACCACGAGCAGTACTTC. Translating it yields CASSPGTSNHEQYF.

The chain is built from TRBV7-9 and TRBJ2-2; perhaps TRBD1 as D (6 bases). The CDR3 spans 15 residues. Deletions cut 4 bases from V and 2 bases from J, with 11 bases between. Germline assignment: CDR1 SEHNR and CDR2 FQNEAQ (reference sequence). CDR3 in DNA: TGTGCCAGCAGCTCCTGGGGGCTCAACACCGGGGAGCTGTTTTTT. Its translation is CASSSWGLNTGELFF.

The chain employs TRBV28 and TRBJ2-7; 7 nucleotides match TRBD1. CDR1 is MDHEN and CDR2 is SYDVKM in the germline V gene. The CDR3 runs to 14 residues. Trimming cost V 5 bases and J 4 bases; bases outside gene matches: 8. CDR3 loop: CASSLDRRRYEQYF. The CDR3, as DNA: TGTGCCAGCAGTCTGGACAGGAGGAGGTACGAGCAGTACTTC.

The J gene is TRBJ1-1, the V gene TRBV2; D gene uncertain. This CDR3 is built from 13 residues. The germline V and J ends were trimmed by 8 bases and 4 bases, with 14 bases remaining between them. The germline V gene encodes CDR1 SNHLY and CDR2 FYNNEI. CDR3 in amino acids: CASHRVGTTEAFF. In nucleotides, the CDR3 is TGTGCCAGCCACCGGGTGGGCACCACTGAAGCTTTCTTT.

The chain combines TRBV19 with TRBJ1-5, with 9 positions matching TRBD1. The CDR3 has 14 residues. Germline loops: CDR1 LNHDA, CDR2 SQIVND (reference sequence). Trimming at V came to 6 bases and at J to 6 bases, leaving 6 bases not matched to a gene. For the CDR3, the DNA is TGTGCCAGTAGGGGACAGGGTGAGGGTCAGCCCCAGCATTTT. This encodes CASRGQGEGQPQHF.

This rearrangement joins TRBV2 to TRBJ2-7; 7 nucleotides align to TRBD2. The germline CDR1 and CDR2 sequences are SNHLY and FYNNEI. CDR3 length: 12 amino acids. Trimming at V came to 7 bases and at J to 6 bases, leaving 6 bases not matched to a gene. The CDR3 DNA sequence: TGTGCCAGCATGGGACTAAAAAGCGAGCAGTACTTC. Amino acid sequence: CASMGLKSEQYF.

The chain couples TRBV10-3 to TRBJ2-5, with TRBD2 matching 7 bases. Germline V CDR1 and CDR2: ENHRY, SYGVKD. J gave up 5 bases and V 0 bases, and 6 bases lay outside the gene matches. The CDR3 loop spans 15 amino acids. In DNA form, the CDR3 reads TGTGCCATCAGTGAGTCGGCGGGAGCGTTGGAGACCCAGTACTTC. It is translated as CAISESAGALETQYF.

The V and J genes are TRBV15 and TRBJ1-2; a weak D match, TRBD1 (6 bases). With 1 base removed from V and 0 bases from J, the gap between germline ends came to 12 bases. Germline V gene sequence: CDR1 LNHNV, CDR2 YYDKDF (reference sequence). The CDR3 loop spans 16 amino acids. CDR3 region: CATSRVKDRPNYGYTF. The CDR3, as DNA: TGTGCCACCAGCAGAGTGAAGGACAGACCTAACTATGGCTACACCTTC.

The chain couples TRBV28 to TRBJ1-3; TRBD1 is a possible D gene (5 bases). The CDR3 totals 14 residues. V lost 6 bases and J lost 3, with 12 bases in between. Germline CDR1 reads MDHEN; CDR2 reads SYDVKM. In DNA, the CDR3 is TGTGCCAGCAGCCGCTTGGGGCTTGGAAACACCATATATTTT. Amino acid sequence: CASSRLGLGNTIYF.

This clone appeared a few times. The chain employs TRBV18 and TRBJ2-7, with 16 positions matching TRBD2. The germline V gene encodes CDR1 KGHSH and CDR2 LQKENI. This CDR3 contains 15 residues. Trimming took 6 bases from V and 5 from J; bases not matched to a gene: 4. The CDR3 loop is CASSGLAGGAHEQYF. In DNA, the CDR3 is TGTGCCAGCTCGGGACTAGCGGGAGGGGCTCACGAGCAGTACTTC.